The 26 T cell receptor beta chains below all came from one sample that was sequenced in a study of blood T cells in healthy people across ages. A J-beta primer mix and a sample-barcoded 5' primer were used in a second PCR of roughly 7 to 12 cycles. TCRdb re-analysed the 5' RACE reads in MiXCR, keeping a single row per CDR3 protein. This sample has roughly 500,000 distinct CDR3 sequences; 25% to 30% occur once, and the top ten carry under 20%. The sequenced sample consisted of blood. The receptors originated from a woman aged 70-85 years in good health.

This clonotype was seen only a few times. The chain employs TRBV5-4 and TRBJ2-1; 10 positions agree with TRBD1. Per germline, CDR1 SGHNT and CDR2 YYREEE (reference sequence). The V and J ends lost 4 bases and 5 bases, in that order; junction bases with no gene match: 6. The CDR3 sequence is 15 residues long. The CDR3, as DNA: TGTGCCAGCAGCAGAGGACAGGGGGTGGACAATGAGCAGTTCTTC. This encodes CASSRGQGVDNEQFF. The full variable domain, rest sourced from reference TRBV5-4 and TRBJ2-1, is ETGVTQSPTHLIKTRGQQVTLRCSSQSGHNTVSWYQQALGQGPQFIFQYYREEENGRGNFPPRFSGLQFPNYSSELNVNALELDDSALYLCASSRGQGVDNEQFFGPGTRLTVL.

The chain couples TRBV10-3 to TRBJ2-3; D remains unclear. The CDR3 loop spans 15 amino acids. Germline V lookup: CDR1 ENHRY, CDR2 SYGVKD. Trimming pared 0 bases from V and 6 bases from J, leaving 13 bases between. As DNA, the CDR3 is TGTGCCATCAGTGAGTCGAGCAGGCCTGGCGATACGCAGTATTTT. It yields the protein CAISESSRPGDTQYF.

The CDR3 nucleotides read TGTGCCAGCAGCGTAGAAAGTGGAGATTACGGCACTGAAGCTTTCTTT. Encoded protein: CASSVESGDYGTEAFF. The J gene is TRBJ1-1, the V gene TRBV9; D gene uncertain. Germline loops: CDR1 SGDLS, CDR2 YYNGEE. The CDR3 sequence is 16 residues long. V was trimmed by 0 bases and J by 4 bases, leaving 16 bases between them.

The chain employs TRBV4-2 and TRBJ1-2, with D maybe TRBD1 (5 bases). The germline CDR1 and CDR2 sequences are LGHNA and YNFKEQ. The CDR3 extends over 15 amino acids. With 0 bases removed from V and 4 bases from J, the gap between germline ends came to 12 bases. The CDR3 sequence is CASSQERGPFYGYTF. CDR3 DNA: TGTGCCAGCAGCCAAGAGAGGGGACCTTTCTATGGCTACACCTTC.

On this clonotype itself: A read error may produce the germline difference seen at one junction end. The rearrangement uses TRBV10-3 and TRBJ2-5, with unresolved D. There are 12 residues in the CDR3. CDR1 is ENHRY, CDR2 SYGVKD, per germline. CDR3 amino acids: CAISAREETRYF. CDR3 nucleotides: TGTGCCATCAGTGCTAGGGAAGAGACCCGGTACTTC.

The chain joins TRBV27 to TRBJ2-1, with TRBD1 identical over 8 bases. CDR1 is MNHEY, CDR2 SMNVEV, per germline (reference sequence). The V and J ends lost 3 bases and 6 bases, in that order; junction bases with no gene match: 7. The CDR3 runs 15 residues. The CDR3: CASSFLTGDRNEQFF. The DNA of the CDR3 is TGTGCCAGCAGTTTCTTGACAGGGGATCGCAATGAGCAGTTCTTC.

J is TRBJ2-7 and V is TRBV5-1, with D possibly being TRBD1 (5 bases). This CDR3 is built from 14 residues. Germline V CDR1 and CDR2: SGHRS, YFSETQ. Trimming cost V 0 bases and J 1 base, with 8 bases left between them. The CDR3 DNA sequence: TGCGCCAGCAGCTTGGAGGGGAAATCCTACGAGCAGTACTTC. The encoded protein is CASSLEGKSYEQYF. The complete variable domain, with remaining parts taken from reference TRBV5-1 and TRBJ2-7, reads KAGVTQTPRYLIKTRGQQVTLSCSPISGHRSVSWYQQTPGQGLQFLFEYFSETQRNKGNFPGRFSGRQFSNSRSEMNVSTLELGDSALYLCASSLEGKSYEQYFGPGTRLTVT.

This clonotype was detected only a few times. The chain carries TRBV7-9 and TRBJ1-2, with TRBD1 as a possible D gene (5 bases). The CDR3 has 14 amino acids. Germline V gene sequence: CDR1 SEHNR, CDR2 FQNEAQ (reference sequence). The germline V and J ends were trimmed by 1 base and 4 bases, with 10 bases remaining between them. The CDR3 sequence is CASSLGGVFYGYTF. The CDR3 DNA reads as TGTGCCAGCAGCTTAGGGGGGGTTTTCTATGGCTACACCTTC.

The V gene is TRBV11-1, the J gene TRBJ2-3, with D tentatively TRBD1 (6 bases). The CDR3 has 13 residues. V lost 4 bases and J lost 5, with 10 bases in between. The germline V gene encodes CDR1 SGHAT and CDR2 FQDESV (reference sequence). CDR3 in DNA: TGTGCCAGCAGCTGGGGGCCTATAGATACGCAGTATTTT. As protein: CASSWGPIDTQYF.

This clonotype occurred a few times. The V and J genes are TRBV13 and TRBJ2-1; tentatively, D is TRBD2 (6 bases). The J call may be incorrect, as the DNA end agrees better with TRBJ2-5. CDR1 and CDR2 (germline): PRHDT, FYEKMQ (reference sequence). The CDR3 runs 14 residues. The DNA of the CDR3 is TGTGCCAGCAGCTTTCGGGGGACGGGGGAGACCCAGTACTTC. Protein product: CASSFRGTGETQYF.

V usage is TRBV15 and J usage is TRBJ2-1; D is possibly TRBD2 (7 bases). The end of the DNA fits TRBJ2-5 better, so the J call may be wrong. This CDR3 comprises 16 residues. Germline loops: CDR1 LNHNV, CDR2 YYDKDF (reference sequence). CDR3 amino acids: CATSVDRLGGVETQYF. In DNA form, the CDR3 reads TGTGCCACCAGCGTAGATCGGCTAGGGGGGGTAGAGACCCAGTACTTC.

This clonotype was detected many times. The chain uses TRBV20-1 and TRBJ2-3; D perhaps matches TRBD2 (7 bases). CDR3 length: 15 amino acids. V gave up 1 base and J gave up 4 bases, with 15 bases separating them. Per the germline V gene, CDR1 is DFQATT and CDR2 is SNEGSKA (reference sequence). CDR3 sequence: CSARGRGGRSDTQYF. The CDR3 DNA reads TGCAGTGCTAGAGGGAGGGGGGGCAGGTCAGATACGCAGTATTTT.

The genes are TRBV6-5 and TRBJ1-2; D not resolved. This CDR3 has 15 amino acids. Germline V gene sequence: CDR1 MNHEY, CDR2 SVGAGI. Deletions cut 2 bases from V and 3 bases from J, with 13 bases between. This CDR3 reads CASSYAKRADYGYTF. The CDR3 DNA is TGTGCCAGCAGTTACGCAAAGCGGGCCGACTATGGCTACACCTTC.

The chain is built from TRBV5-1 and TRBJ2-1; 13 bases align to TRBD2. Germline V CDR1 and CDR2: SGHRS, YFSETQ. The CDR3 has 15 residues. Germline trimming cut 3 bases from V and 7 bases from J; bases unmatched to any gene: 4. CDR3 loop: CASSWTSGSGNEQFF. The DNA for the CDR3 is TGCGCCAGCAGCTGGACTAGCGGGAGTGGAAATGAGCAGTTCTTC. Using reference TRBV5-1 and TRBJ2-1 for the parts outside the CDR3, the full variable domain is KAGVTQTPRYLIKTRGQQVTLSCSPISGHRSVSWYQQTPGQGLQFLFEYFSETQRNKGNFPGRFSGRQFSNSRSEMNVSTLELGDSALYLCASSWTSGSGNEQFFGPGTRLTVL.

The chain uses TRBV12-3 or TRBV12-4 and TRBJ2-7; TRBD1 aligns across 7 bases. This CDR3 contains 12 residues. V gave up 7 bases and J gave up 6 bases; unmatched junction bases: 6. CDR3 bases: TGTGCCAGCACGGGACAGCCGGCCGAGCAGTACTTC. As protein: CASTGQPAEQYF.

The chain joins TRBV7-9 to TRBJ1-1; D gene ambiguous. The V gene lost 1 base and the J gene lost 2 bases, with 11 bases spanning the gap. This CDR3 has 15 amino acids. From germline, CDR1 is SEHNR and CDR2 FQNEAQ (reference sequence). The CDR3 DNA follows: TGTGCCAGCAGCTTAGTGGGTTTGGCAAACACTGAAGCTTTCTTT. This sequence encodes CASSLVGLANTEAFF.

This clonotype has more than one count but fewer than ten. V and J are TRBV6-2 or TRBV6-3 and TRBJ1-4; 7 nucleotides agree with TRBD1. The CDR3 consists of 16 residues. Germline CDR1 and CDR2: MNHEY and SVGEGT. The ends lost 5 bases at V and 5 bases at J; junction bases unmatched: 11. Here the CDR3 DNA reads TGTGCCAGCAGTACCGGAAGGGACAGAGGAAATGAAAAACTGTTTTTT. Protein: CASSTGRDRGNEKLFF.

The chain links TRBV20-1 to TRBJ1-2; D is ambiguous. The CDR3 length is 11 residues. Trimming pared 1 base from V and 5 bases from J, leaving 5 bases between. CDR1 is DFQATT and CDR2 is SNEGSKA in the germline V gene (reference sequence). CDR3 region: CSARVGYGYTF. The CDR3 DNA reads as TGCAGTGCTAGAGTGGGTTATGGCTACACCTTC.

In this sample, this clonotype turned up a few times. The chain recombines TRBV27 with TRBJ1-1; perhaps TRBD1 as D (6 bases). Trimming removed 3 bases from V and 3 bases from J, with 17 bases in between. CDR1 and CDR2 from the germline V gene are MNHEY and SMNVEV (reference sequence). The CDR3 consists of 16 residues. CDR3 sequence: CASSFPYSGDDTEAFF. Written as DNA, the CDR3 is TGTGCCAGCAGTTTCCCCTACTCAGGGGACGACACTGAAGCTTTCTTT.

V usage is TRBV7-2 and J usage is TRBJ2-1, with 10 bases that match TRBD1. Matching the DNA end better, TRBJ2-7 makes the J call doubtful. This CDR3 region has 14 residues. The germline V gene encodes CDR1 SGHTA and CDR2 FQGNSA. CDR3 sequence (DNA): TGTGCCAGCAGCCCCCGGGACAGGGGACCCGAGCAGTACTTC. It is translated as CASSPRDRGPEQYF.

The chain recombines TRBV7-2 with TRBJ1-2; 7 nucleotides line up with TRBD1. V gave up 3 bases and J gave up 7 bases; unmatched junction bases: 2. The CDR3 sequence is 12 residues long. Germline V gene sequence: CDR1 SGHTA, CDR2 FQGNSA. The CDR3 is CASSFDRAGYTF. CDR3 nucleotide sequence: TGTGCCAGCAGCTTTGACAGGGCTGGCTACACCTTC.

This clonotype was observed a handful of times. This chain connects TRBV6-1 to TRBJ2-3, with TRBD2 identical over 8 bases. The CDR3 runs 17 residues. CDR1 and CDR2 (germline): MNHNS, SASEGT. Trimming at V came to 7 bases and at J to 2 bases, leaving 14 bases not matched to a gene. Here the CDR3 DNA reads TGTGCCAGCACCAGGTATCGCGGGGGGACTATCACAGATACGCAGTATTTT. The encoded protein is CASTRYRGGTITDTQYF.

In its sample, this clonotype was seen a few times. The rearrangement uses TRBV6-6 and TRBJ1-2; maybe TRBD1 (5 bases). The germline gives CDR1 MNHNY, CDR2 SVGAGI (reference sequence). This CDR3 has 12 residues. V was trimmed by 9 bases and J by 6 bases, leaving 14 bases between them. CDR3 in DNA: TGTGCCAGGTGGGACGGAAGGCATGGCTACACCTTC. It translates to CARWDGRHGYTF.

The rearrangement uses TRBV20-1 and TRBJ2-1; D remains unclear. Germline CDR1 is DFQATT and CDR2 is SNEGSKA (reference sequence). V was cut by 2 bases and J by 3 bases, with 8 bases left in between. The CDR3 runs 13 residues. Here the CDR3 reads CSARWAIYNEQFF. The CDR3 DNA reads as TGCAGTGCTAGATGGGCCATCTACAATGAGCAGTTCTTC.

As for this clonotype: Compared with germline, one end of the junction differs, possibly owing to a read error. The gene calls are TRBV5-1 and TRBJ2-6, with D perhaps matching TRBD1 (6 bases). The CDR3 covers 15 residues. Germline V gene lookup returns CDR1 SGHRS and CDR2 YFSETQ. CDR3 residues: CASSEQGAGANVLAF. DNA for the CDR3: TGCGCCAGCAGCGAACAGGGAGCTGGGGCCAACGTCCTGGCTTTC. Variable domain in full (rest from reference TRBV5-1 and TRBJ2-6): KAGVTQTPRYLIKTRGQQVTLSCSPISGHRSVSWYQQTPGQGLQFLFEYFSETQRNKGNFPGRFSGRQFSNSRSEMNVSTLELGDSALYLCASSEQGAGANVLAFGAGSRLTVL.

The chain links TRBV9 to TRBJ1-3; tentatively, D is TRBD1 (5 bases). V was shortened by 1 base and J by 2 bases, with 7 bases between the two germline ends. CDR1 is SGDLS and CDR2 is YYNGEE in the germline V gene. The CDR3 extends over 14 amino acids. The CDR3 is CASSVLGAGNTIYF. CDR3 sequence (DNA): TGTGCCAGCAGCGTACTAGGGGCTGGAAACACCATATATTTT.